These T cell receptor beta chains were read from a single sample in a study of T cells in Graves' hyperthyroidism and ophthalmopathy. TCRdb re-analysed the multiplex PCR reads in MiXCR, keeping a single row per CDR3 protein. The sample lists some 650,000 distinct CDR3 sequences, approximately 15% occurring once. Source material: blood. The source of these receptors is a woman in her thirties or forties with Graves' ophthalmopathy. The conserved cysteine and the conserved F or W are not part of the CDR3 here. The D gene is left open where the match is weak. Some rows have no size entry. The others give once, few or many, or a class for an expanded clone.

>TRBD2|TRBV19|-
ASKPGTSQETQY
>TRBD1|TRBV11-2|-
ASSTSDPETGGNSEQY
>TRBD2|TRBV20-1|-
SAIRLAGVYEQY
>-|TRBV28|few
ASSPFERAYGYT
>-|TRBV6-1|many
ASGGGPKAF
>-|TRBV28|-
ASSLAPTRKGAEAF
>-|TRBV5-6|-
ASSRVAGWEY
>TRBD2|TRBV19|few
ASSIQRGPSTDTQY
>-|TRBV3-1|many
ASSQGGYGYT
>-|TRBV5-6|-
ASSRGFTGELF
>-|TRBV7-3|-
PSSGSNEQF
>TRBD2|TRBV12-3/TRBV12-4|-
ASSHRLAGGSGELF
>-|TRBV25-1|-
ASREGSSGQQY
>-|TRBV5-1|many
ASSYQSGELF
>TRBD1|TRBV6-1|many
ASSEDPDRGYEQY
>-|TRBV4-1|few
ASSQGLREQDTQY
>TRBD2|TRBV20-1|many
SASGLGLASPGHTDTQY
>-|TRBV20-1|many
SVCGRDGDTQY
>TRBD1|TRBV30|many
AWSVETGYGYT
>TRBD2|TRBV20-1|-
SASTSGRTSYNEQF
>-|TRBV27|many
ASSLEGPTRSYEQY
>-|TRBV12-3/TRBV12-4|many
ASSYQGLNTGELF